Listed below are T cell receptor beta chains from one sample, sequenced in a study of blood T cell repertoires in COVID-19. Generated by immunoSEQ multiplex PCR, the TCRdb table keeps only in-frame clones and is missing some. The top ten hold roughly 3.1% of the sample, which has a few hundred thousand clones, approximately 84% seen once. Sequencing used PBMCs or T cells enriched from blood (not recorded which). The receptor set was obtained from a man aged 45 to 65 who had recovered from COVID-19. Both conserved end residues are part of each CDR3. The D gene is left open where the match is weak. Clone size appears in some rows only: once, few, many, or a class for an expanded clone.

cdr3_aa: CASSQDVLADLNEQFF; cdr3_nt: TGCGCCAGCAGCCAAGATGTGCTAGCTGACCTTAATGAGCAGTTCTTC; j_call: TRBJ2-1; v_call: TRBV4-3; d_call: NA; cdr3_length: 16; clone_size: NA
cdr3_aa: CASQGEYEKLFF; cdr3_nt: TGTGCCAGCCAAGGAGAGTATGAAAAACTGTTTTTT; j_call: TRBJ1-4; v_call: TRBV12-3/TRBV12-4; d_call: NA; cdr3_length: 12; clone_size: NA
cdr3_aa: CASSLAGAVEAFF; cdr3_nt: TGTGCCAGCAGCTTAGCAGGGGCTGTTGAAGCTTTCTTT; j_call: TRBJ1-1; v_call: TRBV11-2; d_call: NA; cdr3_length: 13; clone_size: NA
cdr3_aa: CASSLWAGPGTDTQYF; cdr3_nt: TGCGCCAGCAGCTTGTGGGCGGGCCCTGGGACAGATACGCAGTATTTT; j_call: TRBJ2-3; v_call: TRBV5-1; d_call: NA; cdr3_length: 16; clone_size: NA
cdr3_aa: CASGLGRGQFF; cdr3_nt: TGTGCTAGTGGTTTGGGCAGGGGACAGTTCTTC; j_call: TRBJ2-1; v_call: TRBV12-5; d_call: NA; cdr3_length: 11; clone_size: NA
cdr3_aa: CASSSPSTEAFF; cdr3_nt: TGTGCCAGCAGCTCCCCGAGCACTGAAGCTTTCTTT; j_call: TRBJ1-1; v_call: TRBV7-2; d_call: NA; cdr3_length: 12; clone_size: NA
cdr3_aa: CASSSGGTTYEQYF; cdr3_nt: TGTGCCAGCAGCTCAGGGGGAACTACCTACGAGCAGTACTTC; j_call: TRBJ2-7; v_call: TRBV7-2; d_call: TRBD1; cdr3_length: 14; clone_size: many
cdr3_aa: CASSPYRASGNTIYF; cdr3_nt: TGTGCCAGCAGCCCGTACAGAGCCTCTGGAAACACCATATATTTT; j_call: TRBJ1-3; v_call: TRBV3-1/TRBV3-2; d_call: NA; cdr3_length: 15; clone_size: few
cdr3_aa: CASSWLATGTGDEQFF; cdr3_nt: TGCGCCAGCAGCTGGCTAGCGACCGGGACAGGGGACGAGCAGTTCTTC; j_call: TRBJ2-1; v_call: TRBV5-1; d_call: TRBD1; cdr3_length: 16; clone_size: few
cdr3_aa: CASSVASGNTIYF; cdr3_nt: TGTGCCAGCAGCGTTGCGTCTGGAAACACCATATATTTT; j_call: TRBJ1-3; v_call: TRBV9; d_call: NA; cdr3_length: 13; clone_size: NA
cdr3_aa: CASSLGASGGGSYNEQFF; cdr3_nt: TGTGCCAGCAGCTTAGGGGCTAGCGGAGGAGGCTCCTACAATGAGCAGTTCTTC; j_call: TRBJ2-1; v_call: TRBV7-2; d_call: TRBD2; cdr3_length: 18; clone_size: NA
cdr3_aa: CASSLQGLGDTQYF; cdr3_nt: TGCGCCAGCAGCTTGCAGGGGTTGGGAGATACGCAGTATTTT; j_call: TRBJ2-3; v_call: TRBV5-1; d_call: NA; cdr3_length: 14; clone_size: few
cdr3_aa: CATWDRAFSGANVLTF; cdr3_nt: TGTGCCACCTGGGACAGGGCCTTCTCTGGGGCCAACGTCCTGACTTTC; j_call: TRBJ2-6; v_call: TRBV28; d_call: TRBD1; cdr3_length: 16; clone_size: NA
cdr3_aa: CSVDFRTGYGYTF; cdr3_nt: TGCAGCGTGGACTTTCGGACCGGGTATGGCTACACCTTC; j_call: TRBJ1-2; v_call: TRBV29-1; d_call: NA; cdr3_length: 13; clone_size: NA
cdr3_aa: CASSDFRLAGASDTQYF; cdr3_nt: TGTGCCAGCAGTGACTTTCGTCTAGCGGGGGCTTCCGATACGCAGTATTTT; j_call: TRBJ2-3; v_call: TRBV2; d_call: TRBD2; cdr3_length: 17; clone_size: NA
cdr3_aa: CASSRMGQALGNTIYF; cdr3_nt: TGTGCCAGCAGCCGGATGGGACAGGCCTTAGGAAACACCATATATTTT; j_call: TRBJ1-3; v_call: TRBV5-6; d_call: TRBD1; cdr3_length: 16; clone_size: NA
cdr3_aa: CASSYSGLARDSPLHF; cdr3_nt: TGTGCCAGCAGTTACTCGGGTCTGGCGAGGGATTCACCCCTCCACTTT; j_call: TRBJ1-6; v_call: TRBV6-5; d_call: NA; cdr3_length: 16; clone_size: NA
cdr3_aa: CASSTGMSGELFF; cdr3_nt: TGTGCCAGCAGTACAGGGATGTCCGGGGAGCTGTTTTTT; j_call: TRBJ2-2; v_call: TRBV2; d_call: NA; cdr3_length: 13; clone_size: NA
cdr3_aa: CASSFGTLRSGNTIYF; cdr3_nt: TGCGCCAGCAGCTTTGGGACACTTCGCTCTGGAAACACCATATATTTT; j_call: TRBJ1-3; v_call: TRBV5-1; d_call: NA; cdr3_length: 16; clone_size: NA
cdr3_aa: CASRNSGRGETQYF; cdr3_nt: TGTGCCAGCAGAAATAGCGGGAGAGGGGAGACCCAGTACTTC; j_call: TRBJ2-5; v_call: TRBV2; d_call: TRBD2; cdr3_length: 14; clone_size: NA
cdr3_aa: CASSPDRSTDTQYF; cdr3_nt: TGCGCCAGCAGCCCGGACAGGTCGACAGATACGCAGTATTTT; j_call: TRBJ2-3; v_call: TRBV10-1; d_call: TRBD1; cdr3_length: 14; clone_size: NA
cdr3_aa: CAWVRRGTTGELFF; cdr3_nt: TGTGCCTGGGTTCGGCGGGGGACCACCGGGGAGCTGTTTTTT; j_call: TRBJ2-2; v_call: TRBV30; d_call: TRBD2; cdr3_length: 14; clone_size: NA
cdr3_aa: CATSAGETQYF; cdr3_nt: TGTGCCACCAGTGCGGGAGAGACCCAGTACTTC; j_call: TRBJ2-5; v_call: TRBV24-1; d_call: NA; cdr3_length: 11; clone_size: NA
cdr3_aa: CASSGSGQQYNEQFF; cdr3_nt: TGTGCCAGCAGCGGATCGGGACAGCAATACAATGAGCAGTTCTTC; j_call: TRBJ2-1; v_call: TRBV9; d_call: TRBD1; cdr3_length: 15; clone_size: NA
cdr3_aa: CASGLGWGQGESEAFF; cdr3_nt: TGTGCTAGTGGTTTGGGATGGGGACAGGGTGAATCTGAAGCTTTCTTT; j_call: TRBJ1-1; v_call: TRBV12-5; d_call: TRBD1; cdr3_length: 16; clone_size: NA
cdr3_aa: CAIPGGGGLGEQYF; cdr3_nt: TGTGCCATCCCTGGAGGGGGGGGATTGGGCGAGCAGTACTTC; j_call: TRBJ2-7; v_call: TRBV2; d_call: NA; cdr3_length: 14; clone_size: NA
cdr3_aa: CSVFRGSTEAFF; cdr3_nt: TGCAGCGTTTTCAGGGGGAGCACTGAAGCTTTCTTT; j_call: TRBJ1-1; v_call: TRBV29-1; d_call: TRBD1; cdr3_length: 12; clone_size: few
cdr3_aa: CASSQPPAGRNTEAFF; cdr3_nt: TGTGCCAGCAGCCAACCCCCCGCAGGGAGGAATACTGAAGCTTTCTTT; j_call: TRBJ1-1; v_call: TRBV3-1/TRBV3-2; d_call: NA; cdr3_length: 16; clone_size: NA
cdr3_aa: CASSSGDRPDEKLFF; cdr3_nt: TGTGCCAGCAGCTCAGGGGACAGACCGGATGAAAAACTGTTTTTT; j_call: TRBJ1-4; v_call: TRBV5-8; d_call: TRBD1; cdr3_length: 15; clone_size: NA
cdr3_aa: CASSGGVTSYNEQFF; cdr3_nt: TGTGCCAGCAGCGGGGGGGTCACCTCCTACAATGAGCAGTTCTTC; j_call: TRBJ2-1; v_call: TRBV5-4; d_call: TRBD2; cdr3_length: 15; clone_size: NA
cdr3_aa: CASSVSSANTGELFF; cdr3_nt: TGTGCCAGCAGCGTATCTAGCGCGAACACCGGGGAGCTGTTTTTT; j_call: TRBJ2-2; v_call: TRBV9; d_call: NA; cdr3_length: 15; clone_size: NA
cdr3_aa: CPPEGVTYNEQFF; cdr3_nt: TGCCCCCCTGAGGGGGTAACCTACAATGAGCAGTTCTTC; j_call: TRBJ2-1; v_call: TRBV19; d_call: NA; cdr3_length: 13; clone_size: NA
cdr3_aa: CASSIGTAGNTIYF; cdr3_nt: TGTGCCAGTAGTATCGGGACAGCTGGAAACACCATATATTTT; j_call: TRBJ1-3; v_call: TRBV19; d_call: TRBD1; cdr3_length: 14; clone_size: NA
cdr3_aa: CASSQTGGLSPLHF; cdr3_nt: TGCGCCAGCAGTCAGACAGGGGGCTTGTCACCCCTCCACTTT; j_call: TRBJ1-6; v_call: TRBV10-1; d_call: TRBD1; cdr3_length: 14; clone_size: NA
cdr3_aa: CASSPGQEKHGYTF; cdr3_nt: TGTGCCAGCTCACCAGGACAGGAGAAACATGGCTACACCTTC; j_call: TRBJ1-2; v_call: TRBV18; d_call: TRBD1; cdr3_length: 14; clone_size: NA
cdr3_aa: CASSQYYNEQFF; cdr3_nt: TGCGCCAGCAGCCAATACTACAATGAGCAGTTCTTC; j_call: TRBJ2-1; v_call: TRBV4-1; d_call: NA; cdr3_length: 12; clone_size: few
cdr3_aa: CASSEGTDLYNEQFF; cdr3_nt: TGTGCCAGCAGCGAAGGGACAGACCTATACAATGAGCAGTTCTTC; j_call: TRBJ2-1; v_call: TRBV10-3; d_call: TRBD1; cdr3_length: 15; clone_size: NA
cdr3_aa: CASTIEVGAGRLHTGELFF; cdr3_nt: TGTGCCAGTACCATCGAGGTTGGTGCGGGAAGATTGCACACCGGGGAGCTGTTTTTT; j_call: TRBJ2-2; v_call: TRBV19; d_call: NA; cdr3_length: 19; clone_size: NA
cdr3_aa: CASSLPSSYNEQFF; cdr3_nt: TGTGCCAGCAGCTTGCCGAGCTCCTACAATGAGCAGTTCTTC; j_call: TRBJ2-1; v_call: TRBV7-2; d_call: NA; cdr3_length: 14; clone_size: NA
cdr3_aa: CASSLEGQNTEAFF; cdr3_nt: TGTGCCAGCAGTTTAGAGGGACAGAACACTGAAGCTTTCTTT; j_call: TRBJ1-1; v_call: TRBV27; d_call: NA; cdr3_length: 14; clone_size: NA
cdr3_aa: CASGGLSGVVRYGYTF; cdr3_nt: TGCGCCAGCGGAGGTCTCTCAGGGGTTGTCAGGTATGGCTACACCTTC; j_call: TRBJ1-2; v_call: TRBV5-1; d_call: NA; cdr3_length: 16; clone_size: few
cdr3_aa: CSVDPGQGDYTF; cdr3_nt: TGCAGCGTTGACCCGGGACAGGGGGACTACACCTTC; j_call: TRBJ1-2; v_call: TRBV29-1; d_call: TRBD1; cdr3_length: 12; clone_size: NA
cdr3_aa: CASSLVQGDQPQHF; cdr3_nt: TGTGCCAGCAGCTTAGTCCAGGGGGATCAGCCCCAGCATTTT; j_call: TRBJ1-5; v_call: TRBV7-8; d_call: TRBD1; cdr3_length: 14; clone_size: once
cdr3_aa: CASSFHRGRRTGELFF; cdr3_nt: TGTGCCAGCAGCTTTCACAGGGGTCGTAGGACCGGGGAGCTGTTTTTT; j_call: TRBJ2-2; v_call: TRBV5-6; d_call: TRBD1; cdr3_length: 16; clone_size: NA
cdr3_aa: CSGAPVQVNVVAEAFF; cdr3_nt: TGCAGCGGCGCGCCCGTCCAGGTGAATGTAGTCGCTGAAGCTTTCTTT; j_call: TRBJ1-1; v_call: TRBV29-1; d_call: NA; cdr3_length: 16; clone_size: NA
cdr3_aa: CASSGWQGSTDTQYF; cdr3_nt: TGCGCCAGCTCGGGTTGGCAGGGATCCACAGATACGCAGTATTTT; j_call: TRBJ2-3; v_call: TRBV5-1; d_call: NA; cdr3_length: 15; clone_size: NA
cdr3_aa: CASSDSLAGAGELFF; cdr3_nt: TGTGCCAGCAGTGATTCGCTAGCGGGAGCCGGGGAGCTGTTTTTT; j_call: TRBJ2-2; v_call: TRBV2; d_call: TRBD2; cdr3_length: 15; clone_size: NA
cdr3_aa: CASSYIPGDGYTF; cdr3_nt: TGTGCCAGCAGTTATATCCCCGGGGATGGCTACACCTTC; j_call: TRBJ1-2; v_call: TRBV2; d_call: NA; cdr3_length: 13; clone_size: NA
cdr3_aa: CASSPTGQNYGYTF; cdr3_nt: TGTGCCAGTAGTCCCACAGGCCAGAACTATGGCTACACCTTC; j_call: TRBJ1-2; v_call: TRBV19; d_call: NA; cdr3_length: 14; clone_size: few
cdr3_aa: CASSQDFWNTEAFF; cdr3_nt: TGTGCCAGCAGCCAAGATTTCTGGAACACTGAAGCTTTCTTT; j_call: TRBJ1-1; v_call: TRBV3-1/TRBV3-2; d_call: NA; cdr3_length: 14; clone_size: NA
cdr3_aa: CASSLRTGGADTQYF; cdr3_nt: TGTGCCAGCAGCTTGAGAACGGGAGGTGCAGATACGCAGTATTTT; j_call: TRBJ2-3; v_call: TRBV5-4; d_call: TRBD2; cdr3_length: 15; clone_size: once
cdr3_aa: CASSVEGRVSNEQYF; cdr3_nt: TGTGCCAGCAGCGTAGAGGGCAGGGTTTCCAACGAGCAGTACTTC; j_call: TRBJ2-7; v_call: TRBV9; d_call: NA; cdr3_length: 15; clone_size: NA
cdr3_aa: CASSPRLADTQYF; cdr3_nt: TGCGCCAGCAGTCCAAGATTAGCAGATACGCAGTATTTT; j_call: TRBJ2-3; v_call: TRBV5-1; d_call: NA; cdr3_length: 13; clone_size: NA
cdr3_aa: CASSEGQNNQPQHF; cdr3_nt: TGTGCCAGCAGTGAGGGACAGAACAATCAGCCCCAGCATTTT; j_call: TRBJ1-5; v_call: TRBV25-1; d_call: TRBD1; cdr3_length: 14; clone_size: NA